This T cell receptor (beta chain) was found in a study of memory CD4+ T cells and cytomegalovirus serostatus. Notes on the study in general: Suggested: most of the CMV-linked TCR signature lies in CD4+ memory cells.

The sort gate was single viable CD3+CD4+CD8-CD45RO+ cells for memory CD4+ T cells. CMV serostatus came from serum IgG against pp150, pp28, p38, p52. Total CD4+ T cells were enriched by CD4 positive selection. The CDR3 totals 11 residues. V lost 6 bases, J lost 3 bases, and 5 bases lay in between. Germline V gene data show CDR1 as SNHLY and CDR2 as FYNNEI. A note on this clone: Its target is unknown.

Clones were read by immunoSEQ multiplex PCR, and TCRdb kept only the in-frame ones, dropping some. The sample lists approximately 92,000 clones; approximately 80% were seen once. V is TRBV2 and J is TRBJ2-5; D is undetermined. The clonotype originates from an adult in good health and CMV-seropositive. Sequencing used memory CD4+ T cells from blood. DNA for the CDR3: TGTGCCAGCAGGCGCGAAGAGACCCAGTACTTC. Residues: CASRREETQYF.